One and the same sample provided the 21 T cell receptor beta chains below, sequenced in a study of radiotherapy plus CTLA-4 blockade in lung cancer. Sequencing used immunoSEQ multiplex PCR; TCRdb keeps in-frame clones, though not all of them. Seen here are about 62,000 clones, around 69% observed once, and the top ten hold approximately 2.8%. The source was peripheral blood, collected from a patient treated with radiotherapy plus ipilimumab. Every receptor here comes from a human donor with non-small cell lung cancer who had a complete response to radiotherapy plus ipilimumab.

This chain connects TRBV5-1 to TRBJ1-2, with D perhaps matching TRBD1 (5 bases). The CDR3 sequence is 14 residues long. V dropped 4 bases and J dropped 3 bases, with 13 bases sitting between them. CDR1 and CDR2 (germline): SGHRS, YFSETQ. CDR3 residues: CASSQGKMDYGYTF. The CDR3 bases are TGCGCCAGCAGCCAGGGTAAGATGGACTATGGCTACACCTTC.

This clone occurred a few times. CDR3 amino acids: CASSVTGRTGELFF. CDR3 in DNA: TGTGCCAGCAGCGTCACAGGGAGAACCGGGGAGCTGTTTTTT. The chain carries TRBV9 and TRBJ2-2, with D possibly TRBD1 on 6 matching bases. This CDR3 contains 14 residues. CDR1 and CDR2 (germline): SGDLS, YYNGEE. V lost 2 bases and J 5 bases, leaving 10 bases between the germline ends.

The chain is built from TRBV7-9 and TRBJ2-3; 9 bases agree with TRBD2. There are 18 residues in the CDR3. V lost 4 bases to trimming and J lost 2 bases; unmatched junction nucleotides: 13. The germline CDR1 and CDR2 sequences are SEHNR and FQNEAQ (reference sequence). The CDR3 sequence is CASSYQGGGLASTDTQYF. Here the CDR3 DNA reads TGTGCCAGCAGCTACCAGGGGGGGGGACTAGCCTCCACAGATACGCAGTATTTT.

In this sample, this clone turned up once. The CDR3 reads CASSLAGRNEQFF. The CDR3 nucleotides are TGTGCCAGCAGCTTAGCGGGGCGGAATGAGCAGTTCTTC. The chain carries TRBV7-9 and TRBJ2-1; weak D call: TRBD1 (5 bases). Between the trimmed V and J ends, which lost 0 bases and 7 bases, there was a span of 7 bases. CDR1 and CDR2 (germline): SEHNR, FQNEAQ (reference sequence). This CDR3 contains 13 residues.

This sequence joins TRBV14 and TRBJ2-1; a weak D match, TRBD2 (7 bases). Per the germline V gene, CDR1 is SGHDN and CDR2 is FVKESK. Trimming took off 4 bases at V and 0 bases at J, with 19 bases between the two ends. This CDR3 has 18 residues. The CDR3 DNA follows: TGTGCCAGCAGCCCGTTGGGGGGGGCTTCCTCCTCCTACAATGAGCAGTTCTTC. Protein: CASSPLGGASSSYNEQFF.

CDR3 in DNA: TGCGCCAGCAGCGGCAACAACAGGTCCAGGGGCCTTCAAGAGACCCAGTACTTC. Translated: CASSGNNRSRGLQETQYF. The rearrangement joins TRBV5-1 to TRBJ2-5, with a weak D call TRBD1 (6 bases). V gave up 4 bases and J gave up 2 bases, with 24 bases separating them. The CDR3 runs to 18 residues. The V gene's germline CDR1 is SGHRS and CDR2 YFSETQ.

This clone was recorded a few times. The genes are TRBV19 and TRBJ1-3, with 7 nucleotides matching TRBD1. Germline CDR1 LNHDA, CDR2 SQIVND (reference sequence). The CDR3 has 16 amino acids. The J segment lost 0 bases and the V segment lost 7 bases, leaving 9 bases of the junction unmatched. The CDR3 nucleotides read TGTGCCAGTACTTGGGGGAACAGGGGCTCTGGAAACACCATATATTTT. Translation: CASTWGNRGSGNTIYF.

The chain uses TRBV4-3 and TRBJ2-3; 9 bases match TRBD1. J lost 2 bases, V lost 4 bases, and 4 bases had no gene match. The CDR3 has 15 residues. The V gene's germline CDR1 is LGHNA and CDR2 YSLEER. The CDR3 nucleotides are TGCGCCAGCAGCCCCGGGACAGGGTACACAGATACGCAGTATTTT. Translation gives CASSPGTGYTDTQYF.

The V gene is TRBV10-1, the J gene TRBJ2-5; 9 nucleotides match TRBD2. Trimming took 9 bases from V and 2 from J; bases not matched to a gene: 7. The CDR3 totals 14 residues. The germline V gene has CDR1 WNHNN and CDR2 SYGVQD (reference sequence). This chain's CDR3 is CARPTSGCQETQYF. DNA for the CDR3: TGCGCCAGGCCGACTAGCGGATGTCAAGAGACCCAGTACTTC.

The J gene is TRBJ2-7, the V gene TRBV18, with a possible D match to TRBD2 (6 bases). The CDR3 spans 16 residues. Trimming cost V 2 bases and J 0 bases, with 14 bases left between them. Germline-derived CDR1 and CDR2 are KGHSH and LQKENI. The CDR3 nucleotides are TGTGCCAGCTCACCAACCTTAGCGGTCAGCTCCTACGAGCAGTACTTC. Encoded protein: CASSPTLAVSSYEQYF.

CDR3 bases: TGTGCCAGCATGATAACGGGGGGGTTAACTGAAGCTTTCTTT. Amino acid sequence: CASMITGGLTEAFF. The V gene is TRBV11-2, the J gene TRBJ1-1, with D perhaps TRBD1 (5 bases). The CDR3 spans 14 residues. Germline-derived CDR1 and CDR2 are SGHAT and FQNNGV. V gave up 7 bases and J gave up 5 bases, with 17 bases separating them.

The V and J genes are TRBV29-1 and TRBJ1-5, with D perhaps TRBD1 (6 bases). V was pared by 8 bases and J by 6 bases, with 17 bases between. This CDR3 is built from 13 residues. In germline, CDR1 is SQVTM, CDR2 ANQGSEA. CDR3 amino acids: CSSLRQVRQPQHF. CDR3 coding DNA: TGCAGCTCGCTGCGACAGGTCCGTCAGCCCCAGCATTTT.

This clone was recorded a few times. The chain combines TRBV9 with TRBJ2-7; TRBD2 matches 14 bases. V was clipped by 4 bases and J by 6 bases; unmatched bases: 9. Germline V CDR1 and CDR2: SGDLS, YYNGEE. The CDR3 loop spans 16 amino acids. The CDR3 here is CASSKGLAGASSEQYF. The CDR3, as DNA: TGTGCCAGCAGCAAGGGACTAGCGGGAGCGTCATCCGAGCAGTACTTC.

The rearrangement joins TRBV5-1 to TRBJ2-3, with TRBD2 matching 14 bases. The CDR3 spans 17 residues. In germline, CDR1 is SGHRS, CDR2 YFSETQ. J lost 3 bases, V lost 4 bases, and 7 bases had no gene match. The CDR3 nucleotides are TGCGCCAGCAGCACTGGACTAGCGGGAGGTTGGACAGATACGCAGTATTTT. Protein product: CASSTGLAGGWTDTQYF.

This clone was counted only a few times. This chain joins TRBV19 and TRBJ2-6, with D tentatively TRBD2 (5 bases). The CDR3 length is 15 residues. CDR1 and CDR2 from the germline V gene are LNHDA and SQIVND (reference sequence). Trimming stripped 5 bases from V and 1 base from J, with 9 bases between. DNA of the CDR3: TGTGCCAGTAGTTCGAGGGAATCTGGGGCCAACGTCCTGACTTTC. Residues: CASSSRESGANVLTF.

This chain uses TRBV6-1 with TRBJ1-5, with D possibly being TRBD1 (5 bases). Germline CDR1 and CDR2: MNHNS and SASEGT. This CDR3 comprises 16 residues. Trimming removed 0 bases at V and 1 base at J, with 10 bases between. CDR3 sequence reads: CASSEASGRSNQPQHF. CDR3 sequence (DNA): TGTGCCAGCAGTGAAGCGTCAGGGAGGAGCAATCAGCCCCAGCATTTT.

The chain joins TRBV6-1 to TRBJ1-2, with D possibly being TRBD1 (5 bases). CDR3 length: 12 residues. V was shortened by 6 bases and J by 7 bases, with 12 bases between the two germline ends. CDR1 MNHNS and CDR2 SASEGT come from the germline V gene. The CDR3 DNA follows: TGTGCCAGCAGCACCCCTCAGGGTGGCTACACCTTC. The encoded protein is CASSTPQGGYTF.

The V gene is TRBV6-4, the J gene TRBJ2-5, with D perhaps matching TRBD2 (5 bases). CDR1 is MRHNA and CDR2 is SNTAGT in the germline V gene. The germline V and J ends were trimmed by 2 bases and 9 bases, with 25 bases remaining between them. The CDR3 extends over 17 amino acids. CDR3 bases: TGTGCCAGCAGTGACGATAGGAACTATGTAGTCCCCGGGGCCCAGTACTTC. It encodes CASSDDRNYVVPGAQYF.

The sample holds one count of this clone. The chain carries TRBV9 and TRBJ2-7; 7 bases map to TRBD1. The trim removed 4 bases at V and 0 bases at J, leaving 7 bases unmatched. Germline V gives CDR1 SGDLS, CDR2 YYNGEE. The CDR3 runs to 15 residues. CDR3 region: CASSFGQANSYEQYF. In nucleotides, the CDR3 is TGTGCCAGCAGCTTTGGACAGGCAAACTCCTACGAGCAGTACTTC.

The genes are TRBV28 and TRBJ2-7, with 10 bases identical to TRBD2. Looked up from germline, CDR1 is MDHEN and CDR2 is SYDVKM. V was pared by 8 bases and J by 1 base, with 8 bases of the junction left unmatched. The CDR3 is 15 residues long. The CDR3 sequence is CASGPWTSGSYEQYF. In DNA, the CDR3 is TGTGCCAGCGGCCCCTGGACTAGCGGATCCTACGAGCAGTACTTC.

The rearrangement uses TRBV18 and TRBJ1-3, with D uncertain. Germline loops: CDR1 KGHSH, CDR2 LQKENI. CDR3 length: 13 amino acids. V lost 5 bases and J lost 4, with 9 bases in between. This CDR3 is CASSSYGGNTIYF. The CDR3 DNA is TGTGCCAGCTCATCGTACGGGGGAAACACCATATATTTT.